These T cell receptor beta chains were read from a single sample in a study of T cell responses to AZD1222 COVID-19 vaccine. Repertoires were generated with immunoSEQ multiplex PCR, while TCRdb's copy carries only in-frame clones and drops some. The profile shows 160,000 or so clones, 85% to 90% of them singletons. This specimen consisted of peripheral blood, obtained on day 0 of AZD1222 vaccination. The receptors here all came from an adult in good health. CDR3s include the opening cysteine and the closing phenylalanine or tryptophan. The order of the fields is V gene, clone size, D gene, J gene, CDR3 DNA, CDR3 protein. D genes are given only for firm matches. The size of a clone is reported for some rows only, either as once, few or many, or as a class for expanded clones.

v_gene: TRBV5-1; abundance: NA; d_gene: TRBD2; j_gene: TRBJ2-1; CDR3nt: TGCGCCAGCAAAGGTGGTACTAGCGGGACCTACAATGAGCAGTTCTTC; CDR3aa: CASKGGTSGTYNEQFF
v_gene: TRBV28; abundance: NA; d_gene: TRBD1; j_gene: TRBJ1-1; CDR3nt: TGTGCCAGCAGTCCGGACAGGGTAATGCAAGCTTTCTTT; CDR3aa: CASSPDRVMQAFF
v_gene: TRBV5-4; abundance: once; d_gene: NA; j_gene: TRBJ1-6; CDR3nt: TGTGCCAGCAGCTTGCGTACAACGAATAATTCACCCCTCCACTTT; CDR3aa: CASSLRTTNNSPLHF
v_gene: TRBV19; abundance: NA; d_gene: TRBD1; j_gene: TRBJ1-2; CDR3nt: TGTGCCAGTAGTTCGACAGGGTGGTATGGCTACACCTTC; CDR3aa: CASSSTGWYGYTF
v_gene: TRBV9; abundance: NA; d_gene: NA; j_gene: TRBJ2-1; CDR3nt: TGTGCCAGCAGCTCTCGACAGGAACGCTCCTACAATGAGCAGTTCTTC; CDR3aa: CASSSRQERSYNEQFF
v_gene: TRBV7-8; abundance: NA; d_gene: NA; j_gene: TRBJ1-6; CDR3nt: TGTGCCAGCAGCGCAGGGAGCTCCTATAATTCACCCCTCCACTTT; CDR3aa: CASSAGSSYNSPLHF
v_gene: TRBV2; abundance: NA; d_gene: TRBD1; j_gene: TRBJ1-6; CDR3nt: TGTGCCAGCAGTGCACGACAGGGGGCGTATAATTCACCCCTCCACTTT; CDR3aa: CASSARQGAYNSPLHF
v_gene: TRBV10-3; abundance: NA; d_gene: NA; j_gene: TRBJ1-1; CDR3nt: TGTGCCATCAGTGAGGGCACTGAAGCTTTCTTT; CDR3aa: CAISEGTEAFF
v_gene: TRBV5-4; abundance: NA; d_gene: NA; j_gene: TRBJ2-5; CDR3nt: TGTGCCAGCAGCGTTCCGCGGTCGGGAGAGACCCAGTACTTC; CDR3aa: CASSVPRSGETQYF
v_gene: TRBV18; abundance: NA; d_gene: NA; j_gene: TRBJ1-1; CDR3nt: TGTGCCAGCTCACTGGAGGATGAAGCTTTCTTT; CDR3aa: CASSLEDEAFF
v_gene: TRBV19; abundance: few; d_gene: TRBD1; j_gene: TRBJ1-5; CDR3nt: TGTGCCAGTAGTATCCGCGCCGGGACAGGGGGCGGTCAGCCCCAGCATTTT; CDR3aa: CASSIRAGTGGGQPQHF
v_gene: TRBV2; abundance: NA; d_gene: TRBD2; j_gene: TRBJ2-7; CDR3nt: TGTGCCAGCAGTGGTGTCGGACTAGCGGGACCACTCAGCTACGAGCAGTACTTC; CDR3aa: CASSGVGLAGPLSYEQYF
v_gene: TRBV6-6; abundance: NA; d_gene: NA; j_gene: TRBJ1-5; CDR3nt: TGTGCCAGCAGTTACCCGGGTGGGGAGGGCGGCCAGCCCCAGCATTTT; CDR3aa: CASSYPGGEGGQPQHF
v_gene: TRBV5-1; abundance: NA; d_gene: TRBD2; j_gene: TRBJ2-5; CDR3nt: TGCGCCAGCAGGCTTAGCGGGAAGGCACAAGAGACCCAGTACTTC; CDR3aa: CASRLSGKAQETQYF
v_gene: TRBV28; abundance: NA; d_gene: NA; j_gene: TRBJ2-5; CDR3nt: TGTGCCAGCAGTTTGGACCCCGAAGCGGAGACCCAGTACTTC; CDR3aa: CASSLDPEAETQYF
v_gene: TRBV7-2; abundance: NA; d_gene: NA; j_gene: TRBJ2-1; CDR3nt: TGTGCCAGCAGCTTTGCCTTTGGGGATGAGCAGTTCTTC; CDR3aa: CASSFAFGDEQFF
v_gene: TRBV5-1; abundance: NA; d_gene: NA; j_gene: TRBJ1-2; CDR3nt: TGCGCCAGCAGTTCCCGGGACGCAGGTGGTGGCTACACCTTC; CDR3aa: CASSSRDAGGGYTF
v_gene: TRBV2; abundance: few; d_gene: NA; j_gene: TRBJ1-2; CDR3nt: TGTGCCAGCAGTGAAGAGACGAGACCCTATGGCTACACCTTC; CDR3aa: CASSEETRPYGYTF
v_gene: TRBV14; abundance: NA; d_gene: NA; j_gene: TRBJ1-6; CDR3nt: TGTGCCAGCAGCCAAGATGTGGGGGGCGGTAATTCACCCCTCCACTTT; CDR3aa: CASSQDVGGGNSPLHF
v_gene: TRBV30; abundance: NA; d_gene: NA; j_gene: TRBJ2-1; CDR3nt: TGTGCCTGGAGTATTCACTCGAGCTCCTACAATGAGCAGTTCTTC; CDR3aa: CAWSIHSSSYNEQFF
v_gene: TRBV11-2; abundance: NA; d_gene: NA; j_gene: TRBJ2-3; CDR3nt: TGTGCCAGCAGCTTAGGGGGGCTAGAGGGAGATACGCAGTATTTT; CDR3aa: CASSLGGLEGDTQYF
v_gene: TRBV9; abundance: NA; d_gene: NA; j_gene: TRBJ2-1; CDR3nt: TGTGCCAGCAGCGTTACAGGGAGCGGTGAGCAGTTCTTC; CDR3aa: CASSVTGSGEQFF
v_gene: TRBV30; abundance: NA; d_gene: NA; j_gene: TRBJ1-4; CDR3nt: TGTGCCTGGAGTGGTGCAACTAATGAAAAACTGTTTTTT; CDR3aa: CAWSGATNEKLFF
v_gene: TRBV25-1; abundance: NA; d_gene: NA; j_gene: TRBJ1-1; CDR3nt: TGTGCCAGCAGTGAATATGGGGGAAACACTGAAGCTTTCTTT; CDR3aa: CASSEYGGNTEAFF